This T cell receptor beta chain was profiled in a study of human T cells and chemical hapten exposure. Time point in this sample: patch test 2, 6 weeks after DPC sensitization. Treatment: therapeutic diphenylcyclopropenone sensitization with weekly scalp DPC. Blood was drawn before each patch test was applied. Comments on this clonotype: Its antigen is still unknown.

General observations from the study: Donors were affected by alopecia, so their immune reaction might vary from that of healthy individuals.

Germline V gives CDR1 WSHSY, CDR2 SAAADI. This CDR3 comprises 15 residues. V gave up 2 bases and J gave up 5 bases, with 15 bases separating them. The authors' processing: Sample TCR totals centred on a median of around 96,000, ranging about 20,000 to 700,000. Each CDR3 protein gets one entry after TCRdb re-called the RACE reads with MiXCR. None of the V and J calls come from the authors' own analysis; TCRdb made them. The sample lists about 350,000 distinct CDR3 sequences; about 6.3% were seen once. The V gene is TRBV10-2, the J gene TRBJ1-1; D unresolved. The origin of this receptor is a woman under 30 with alopecia areata. Some clones in this sample may be carry-over from other donors' samples. The material was whole blood, obtained in connection with sensitization to the hapten diphenylcyclopropenone (DPC). This chain's CDR3 is CASSERFGVRTEAFF. The CDR3, as DNA: TGCGCCAGCAGTGAGAGATTCGGGGTTAGAACTGAAGCTTTCTTT.